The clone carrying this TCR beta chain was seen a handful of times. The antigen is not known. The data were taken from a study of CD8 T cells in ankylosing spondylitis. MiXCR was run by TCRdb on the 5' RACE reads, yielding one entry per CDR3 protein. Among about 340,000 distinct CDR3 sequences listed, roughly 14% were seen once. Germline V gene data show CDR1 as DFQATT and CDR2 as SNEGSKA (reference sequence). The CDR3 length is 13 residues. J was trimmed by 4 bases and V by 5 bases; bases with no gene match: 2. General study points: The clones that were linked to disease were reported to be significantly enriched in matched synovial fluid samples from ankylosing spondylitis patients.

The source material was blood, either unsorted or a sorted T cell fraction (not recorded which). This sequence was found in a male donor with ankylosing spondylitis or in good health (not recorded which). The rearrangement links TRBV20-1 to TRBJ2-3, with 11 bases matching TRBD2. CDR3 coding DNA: TGCAGTGCTGGACTAGCGGGTGCAGATACGCAGTATTTT. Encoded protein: CSAGLAGADTQYF.